This TCR beta chain was captured in a study of blood T cell repertoires in COVID-19. Study background: The United States, Italy and Spain supplied acute and convalescent COVID-19 samples. From T cells, B-cell-depleted T cells, or PBMCs came the material, which was cDNA or gDNA.

The assay was immunoSEQ multiplex PCR, and TCRdb's table has in-frame clones only and misses some. Among about 170,000 clones listed, over 80% were seen once. This CDR3 is built from 14 residues. Between the trimmed V and J ends, which lost 2 bases and 5 bases, there was a span of 11 bases. CDR1 is SGHRS, CDR2 YFSETQ, per germline. The TCR originated in a woman aged 80 or over with COVID-19, enrolled during active disease. The specimen was peripheral blood. J is TRBJ2-1 and V is TRBV5-1, with D tentatively TRBD1 (5 bases). CDR3 protein: CASSFALTDNEQFF. The CDR3 DNA reads as TGCGCCAGCAGCTTCGCGCTGACAGACAATGAGCAGTTCTTC.